The clone carrying this T cell receptor beta chain was seen a handful of times. Antigen unknown. This sample stems from a study of cytomegalovirus exposure and HLA in healthy donors. General observations from the study: An analysis was carried out at a later point. It showed that HLA-associated TCR beta chains were more clonally expanded than equally common non-associated chains.

Primers for the PCR totalled 60 Vbeta and 13 Jbeta. Sequencing was performed with immunoSEQ multiplex PCR; in TCRdb, only in-frame clones are kept and a portion is missing. This table holds some 200,000 clones, approximately 70% found once. CDR3 length: 14 residues. The V gene's germline CDR1 is MNHEY and CDR2 SMNVEV (reference sequence). Between the trimmed V and J ends, which lost 3 bases and 0 bases, there was a span of 7 bases. J is TRBJ2-3 and V is TRBV27, with a tentative D call TRBD1 (5 bases). Material: PBMCs. This TCR was sampled from a man aged 40-49 years in good health and CMV-seropositive. The CDR3 protein is CASSLGRSTDTQYF. CDR3 sequence (DNA): TGTGCCAGCAGTTTGGGGCGGAGCACAGATACGCAGTATTTT.